Below, 27 T cell receptor beta chains from the same sample are listed, as sequenced in a study of liver allograft versus peripheral blood T cells. In the study overall: Repertoires from peripheral blood of liver transplant recipients were compared with those inside their transplanted livers.

TCRdb independently ran MiXCR on the reads; one entry per CDR3 protein. In the table there are 2,900 or so distinct CDR3 sequences, less than 20% of which are singletons. All receptors derive from a human patient who had a liver transplant. Among the T cells, some may be from the graft donor.

Judged by abundance, this clonotype is medium-sized. The chain combines TRBV9 with TRBJ2-5, with TRBD2 matching over 8 bases. The CDR3 is 15 amino acids. The germline gives CDR1 SGDLS, CDR2 YYNGEE. With V trimmed by 4 bases and J by 1 base, 6 bases remained unmatched. Written as DNA, the CDR3 is TGTGCCAGCAGCCCCCACGGGGGGGTCCAAGAGACCCAGTACTTC. As protein: CASSPHGGVQETQYF.

This chain links TRBV11-2 with TRBJ2-1; 10 nucleotides line up with TRBD2. This CDR3 is built from 16 residues. Per the germline V gene, CDR1 is SGHAT and CDR2 is FQNNGV. Losses at the gene ends were 5 bases for V and 5 bases for J; bases not matched to a gene: 9. The CDR3 coding sequence is TGTGCCAGCAGCCCCCGGCTAGCGGGAGACCACAATGAGCAGTTCTTC. This codes for CASSPRLAGDHNEQFF.

By its share, this clonotype is medium-sized (0.01 to 0.1%). The V and J genes are TRBV24-1 and TRBJ2-3, with TRBD1 matching over 10 bases. Germline V lookup: CDR1 KGHDR, CDR2 SFDVKD. V shed 3 bases, J shed 3 bases, and the junction held 2 bases outside the gene matches. The CDR3 sequence is 15 residues long. The CDR3 loop is CATSDPGQGTDTQYF. CDR3 DNA sequence: TGTGCCACCAGTGATCCGGGACAGGGGACAGATACGCAGTATTTT.

The chain carries TRBV27 and TRBJ1-4, with TRBD1 identical over 9 bases. With V trimmed by 5 bases and J by 4 bases, 11 bases remained unmatched. CDR3 length: 17 amino acids. Germline V gene data show CDR1 as MNHEY and CDR2 as SMNVEV (reference sequence). The CDR3 nucleotides are TGTGCCAGCAGTATACTTAACAGGGGGCTCGGTAATGAAAAACTGTTTTTT. It is translated as CASSILNRGLGNEKLFF.

There are many counts of this clonotype. The V call is TRBV20-1, the J call TRBJ1-6, with 8 positions matching TRBD1. The CDR3 spans 18 residues. CDR1 and CDR2 (germline): DFQATT, SNEGSKA (reference sequence). J lost 5 bases, V lost 4 bases, and 16 bases had no gene match. CDR3 in amino acids: CSATGADRGPSHNSPLHF. CDR3 coding DNA: TGCAGTGCTACGGGTGCAGACAGGGGACCCAGTCATAATTCACCCCTCCACTTT.

There are a few counts of this clonotype. J is TRBJ2-2 and V is TRBV11-3, with 7 bases lining up with TRBD2. The junction had 15 bases not matched to a gene; V was cut back by 2 bases and J by 3 bases. The CDR3 runs 19 residues. Germline-derived CDR1 and CDR2 are SGHNT and YENEEA. The CDR3 DNA sequence: TGTGCCAGCAGCTTACAAAACTTAAGGTCGGGAGGTTACACCGGGGAGCTGTTTTTT. It translates to CASSLQNLRSGGYTGELFF.

This clonotype has more than one count but fewer than ten. J is TRBJ2-7 and V is TRBV28, with TRBD1 identical over 8 bases. V dropped 6 bases and J dropped 3; count of bases not matched to a gene: 7. Germline V gene sequence: CDR1 MDHEN, CDR2 SYDVKM. The CDR3 extends over 14 amino acids. The CDR3 sequence is CASSPGTGGYEQYF. The CDR3 DNA is TGTGCCAGCAGCCCCGGGACAGGCGGCTACGAGCAGTACTTC.

In this sample, this clonotype is medium-sized. This chain connects TRBV9 to TRBJ2-6; weak D call: TRBD2 (5 bases). Trimming took off 0 bases at V and 0 bases at J, with 13 bases between the two ends. CDR3 length equals 18 residues. The V gene's germline CDR1 is SGDLS and CDR2 YYNGEE. CDR3 region: CASSVVWTELSGANVLTF. CDR3 DNA sequence: TGTGCCAGCAGCGTAGTGTGGACTGAACTCTCTGGGGCCAACGTCCTGACTTTC.

This clonotype turned up a few times. This chain connects TRBV12-3 or TRBV12-4 to TRBJ2-5; no clear D gene. The CDR3 sequence is 13 residues long. The V end was cut by 2 bases, the J end by 5 bases, with 9 bases between. The CDR3 DNA is TGTGCCAGCAGTTTATCTCTGGGGGAGACCCAGTACTTC. Translated: CASSLSLGETQYF.

This clonotype is medium-sized (0.01 to 0.1%) within its sample. J is TRBJ2-1 and V is TRBV6-5; 8 bases fit TRBD2. Germline V CDR1 and CDR2: MNHEY, SVGAGI. This CDR3 is 14 amino acids long. Trimming cost V 6 bases and J 7 bases; bases outside gene matches: 8. The CDR3 here is CASRRGDEINEQFF. Here the CDR3 DNA reads TGTGCCAGCAGGCGGGGGGACGAGATTAATGAGCAGTTCTTC.

This clonotype showed up just once. This may stem from a read error, because a much larger clone lies one nucleotide away. The J gene is TRBJ1-2, the V gene TRBV28; perhaps TRBD1 as D (6 bases). CDR1 and CDR2 from the germline V gene are MDHEN and SYDVKM. This CDR3 is 15 amino acids long. The CDR3 DNA sequence: TGTGACAGCAGGGACACCCCAGGGTTTGTCTATGGCTACACCTTC. Translation gives CDSRDTPGFVYGYTF.

By proportion, this clonotype is medium-sized. The CDR3 sequence is CSVDGERSDTQYF. The CDR3 DNA reads as TGCAGCGTTGACGGGGAGAGGTCAGATACGCAGTATTTT. The chain uses TRBV29-1 and TRBJ2-3, with D possibly TRBD2 on 5 matching bases. V was clipped by 3 bases and J by 4 bases, with 11 bases between them. This CDR3 contains 13 residues. Germline CDR1 SQVTM, CDR2 ANQGSEA.

Only a few counts were recorded for this clonotype. The V gene is TRBV27, the J gene TRBJ1-6, with D unresolved. Germline CDR1 and CDR2: MNHEY and SMNVEV (reference sequence). This CDR3 comprises 14 residues. V gave up 4 bases and J gave up 7 bases, with 11 bases separating them. CDR3 nucleotides: TGTGCCAGCAGTTCAAGGACGGGGAATTCACCCCTCCACTTT. The encoded protein is CASSSRTGNSPLHF.

This clonotype was recorded at least ten times. The chain carries TRBV30 and TRBJ1-1; the D is unclear. Between the trimmed V and J ends, which lost 1 base and 4 bases, there was a span of 7 bases. Germline V CDR1 and CDR2: GTSNPN, SVGIG (reference sequence). The CDR3 spans 12 residues. CDR3 amino acids: CAWSGVGTEAFF. Written as DNA, the CDR3 is TGTGCCTGGAGTGGCGTCGGCACTGAAGCTTTCTTT.

Only a few counts were recorded for this clonotype. The chain recombines TRBV25-1 with TRBJ2-2; weak D call: TRBD1 (5 bases). Per the germline V gene, CDR1 is MGHDK and CDR2 is SYGVNS. The CDR3 covers 12 residues. Trimming removed 7 bases from V and 6 bases from J, with 9 bases in between. The CDR3 sequence: CASTEGAGELFF. In DNA, the CDR3 is TGTGCCAGCACCGAAGGGGCCGGGGAGCTGTTTTTT.

Only a few counts were recorded for this clonotype. The chain couples TRBV27 to TRBJ1-1, with D possibly matching TRBD1 (5 bases). The CDR3 is made up of 13 amino acids. The germline CDR1 and CDR2 sequences are MNHEY and SMNVEV (reference sequence). V was pared by 2 bases and J by 5 bases, with 9 bases between. CDR3 DNA sequence: TGTGCCAGCAGTTTAGGGGCGCGGACTGAAGCTTTCTTT. The encoded protein is CASSLGARTEAFF.

This clonotype is large within its sample. This rearrangement joins TRBV19 to TRBJ2-1; D is uncertain. Trimming pared 1 base from V and 10 bases from J, leaving 11 bases between. Germline V CDR1 and CDR2: LNHDA, SQIVND (reference sequence). The CDR3 extends over 13 amino acids. As DNA, the CDR3 is TGTGCCAGTAGTATAGGTTTGACTTGGGAGCAGTTCTTC. This encodes CASSIGLTWEQFF. The variable domain in full, with the rest retrieved from reference TRBV19 and TRBJ2-1, is DGGITQSPKYLFRKEGQNVTLSCEQNLNHDAMYWYRQDPGQGLRLIYYSQIVNDFQKGDIAEGYSVSREKKESFPLTVTSAQKNPTAFYLCASSIGLTWEQFFGPGTRLTVL.

The sample holds many counts of this clonotype. This chain links TRBV28 with TRBJ2-4; D perhaps matches TRBD2 (6 bases). The germline V gene has CDR1 MDHEN and CDR2 SYDVKM. Trimming removed 5 bases at V and 8 bases at J, with 10 bases between. CDR3 length: 12 amino acids. CDR3 in DNA: TGTGCCAGCAGTCCTTCGGGGGACATTCAGTACTTC. Translation: CASSPSGDIQYF.

This clonotype rates as medium-sized. The V call is TRBV27, the J call TRBJ1-5; D uncertain. Germline V gene lookup returns CDR1 MNHEY and CDR2 SMNVEV (reference sequence). This CDR3 is built from 14 residues. V lost 5 bases and J lost 0, with 8 bases in between. The CDR3 nucleotides read TGTGCCAGCAGTAGAGCCTATAGCAATCAGCCCCAGCATTTT. It yields the protein CASSRAYSNQPQHF.

The sample holds a few counts of this clonotype. J is TRBJ2-1 and V is TRBV5-5; 10 positions agree with TRBD2. V lost 3 bases and J lost 7; bases outside the gene matches: 4. The CDR3 is made up of 14 amino acids. Germline V lookup: CDR1 SGHKS, CDR2 YYEKEE (reference sequence). The CDR3 DNA reads TGTGCCAGCAGCTCTCCGGGACTAGCGAATGAGCAGTTCTTC. It codes for CASSSPGLANEQFF.

Note on this clonotype: A far larger clone is one nucleotide away, so this likely arose from a read error. CDR3 in DNA: TGTGCCAGCTCATTGAGGAGGGAGACAGATACGAAGTATTTT. It codes for CASSLRRETDTKYF. The V and J genes are TRBV6-1 and TRBJ2-3; D is possibly TRBD2 (6 bases). Germline CDR1 is MNHNS and CDR2 is SASEGT. The CDR3 covers 14 residues.

By proportion, this clonotype is medium-sized. The chain recombines TRBV28 with TRBJ2-1; D unclear. The ends were cut back, 3 bases at V and 3 bases at J, with 6 bases in the middle. In germline, CDR1 is MDHEN, CDR2 SYDVKM. The CDR3 runs 13 residues. CDR3 nucleotides: TGTGCCAGCAGTTTTGGTTACTACAATGAGCAGTTCTTC. Its translation is CASSFGYYNEQFF.

This clonotype is labeled medium-sized (0.01 to 0.1%). This chain joins TRBV6-5 and TRBJ2-1; TRBD1 is a possible D gene (6 bases). Germline-derived CDR1 and CDR2 are MNHEY and SVGAGI. The CDR3 spans 14 residues. V was clipped by 6 bases and J by 3 bases, with 12 bases between them. The CDR3 nucleotides read TGTGCCAGCAGCCAACAGGGTGGCTACAATGAGCAGTTCTTC. Residues: CASSQQGGYNEQFF.

This clonotype appeared many times. V is TRBV7-9 and J is TRBJ2-7; no firm D call. V gave up 6 bases and J gave up 0 bases, with 21 bases separating them. Germline CDR1 reads SEHNR; CDR2 reads FQNEAQ (reference sequence). The CDR3 has 17 residues. CDR3 loop: CASSLTSAGHLSYEQYF. The CDR3 DNA sequence: TGTGCCAGCAGTCTAACTTCGGCCGGGCACCTCTCCTACGAGCAGTACTTC.

This clonotype was found many times. The chain employs TRBV28 and TRBJ1-2; TRBD1 is a possible D gene (5 bases). Per the germline V gene, CDR1 is MDHEN and CDR2 is SYDVKM. V shed 6 bases and J shed 4 bases, with 18 bases lying between them. This CDR3 has 15 residues. CDR3 nucleotides: TGTGCCAGCAGGGACACCCCAGGGTTTGTCTATGGCTACACCTTC. It specifies CASRDTPGFVYGYTF.

This clonotype is medium-sized. This chain joins TRBV18 and TRBJ2-7; the match to TRBD2 covers 10 bases. This CDR3 comprises 16 residues. Germline V gene sequence: CDR1 KGHSH, CDR2 LQKENI. The J segment lost 0 bases and the V segment lost 5 bases, leaving 7 bases of the junction unmatched. The CDR3 sequence is CASSSILAGGSYEQYF. The CDR3 coding sequence is TGTGCCAGCTCATCGATCTTAGCGGGGGGCTCCTACGAGCAGTACTTC.

By share of the sample, this clonotype is medium-sized. V gene TRBV5-4 combines with J gene TRBJ2-1; weak D call: TRBD1 (6 bases). Germline CDR1 SGHNT, CDR2 YYREEE (reference sequence). The CDR3 contains 13 residues. Between the trimmed V and J ends, which lost 5 bases and 5 bases, there was a span of 11 bases. The CDR3 protein is CASRLDSHNEQFF. As DNA, the CDR3 is TGTGCCAGCAGACTGGACAGCCACAATGAGCAGTTCTTC. The whole variable domain, remainder taken from reference TRBV5-4 and TRBJ2-1, is ETGVTQSPTHLIKTRGQQVTLRCSSQSGHNTVSWYQQALGQGPQFIFQYYREEENGRGNFPPRFSGLQFPNYSSELNVNALELDDSALYLCASRLDSHNEQFFGPGTRLTVL.